These 31 T cell receptor beta chains were sequenced from one sample in a study of cytomegalovirus exposure and HLA in healthy donors. The primer mix had 60 Vbeta and 13 Jbeta primers. Sequenced by immunoSEQ multiplex PCR; TCRdb stores in-frame clones only, minus some. The sample contains 160,000 or so clones, roughly three quarters of which appear only once. Sequencing was carried out using PBMCs. The receptors derive from a man in his 60s in good health and CMV-seronegative.

The chain links TRBV2 to TRBJ1-1; D is possibly TRBD1 (5 bases). Germline V gene data show CDR1 as SNHLY and CDR2 as FYNNEI. The CDR3 covers 13 residues. Trimming shortened V by 3 bases and J by 14 bases, and 19 bases separated the two germline ends. The CDR3: CASSETVQTRPFF. Here the CDR3 DNA reads TGTGCCAGCAGTGAGACAGTCCAAACTCGTCCCTTCTTT.

Comments on this clone: The junction departs from the called germline gene at one end, perhaps through a read error. This sequence joins TRBV7-9 and TRBJ2-3, with TRBD2 as a possible D gene (6 bases). CDR3 length equals 16 residues. Germline CDR1 reads SEHNR; CDR2 reads FQNEAQ (reference sequence). The CDR3 sequence is CSSSSTYPGLTDTQYF. The CDR3 region has the DNA TGTTCCAGCAGCTCCACCTATCCGGGACTTACAGATACGCAGTATTTT. Variable domain in full (rest from reference TRBV7-9 and TRBJ2-3): DTGVSQNPRHKITKRGQNVTFRCDPISEHNRLYWYRQTLGQGPEFLTYFQNEAQLEKSRLLSDRFSAERPKGSFSTLEIQRTEQGDSAMYLCSSSSTYPGLTDTQYFGPGTRLTVL.

J is TRBJ2-5 and V is TRBV7-3; TRBD1 is a possible D gene (6 bases). V was trimmed by 5 bases and J by 4 bases, leaving 11 bases between them. The CDR3 loop spans 13 amino acids. Looked up from germline, CDR1 is SGHTA and CDR2 is FQGTGA. The CDR3 loop reads CASSLQGRETQYF. The CDR3 DNA reads as TGTGCCAGCAGCCTTCAGGGGCGAGAGACCCAGTACTTC. Supplemented by reference TRBV7-3 and TRBJ2-5, the full variable domain reads GAGVSQTPSNKVTEKGKYVELRCDPISGHTALYWYRQSLGQGPEFLIYFQGTGAADDSGLPNDRFFAVRPEGSVSTLKIQRTERGDSAVYLCASSLQGRETQYFGPGTRLLVL.

CDR3: CASSESLAGGPYEQYF. The DNA of the CDR3 is TGCGCCAGCAGTGAGTCACTAGCGGGAGGGCCCTACGAGCAGTACTTC. The chain links TRBV10-2 to TRBJ2-7; TRBD2 agrees at 13 bases. Germline V gene lookup returns CDR1 WSHSY and CDR2 SAAADI. Trimming cost V 0 bases and J 2 bases; bases outside gene matches: 1. CDR3 length equals 16 residues.

The genes are TRBV27 and TRBJ1-4; a weak D match, TRBD1 (6 bases). In germline, CDR1 is MNHEY, CDR2 SMNVEV (reference sequence). There are 13 residues in the CDR3. V dropped 10 bases and J dropped 8 bases, with 17 bases sitting between them. The CDR3 DNA is TGTGCCACCCGTCCCGGGACATACGAAAAACTGTTTTTT. Protein sequence: CATRPGTYEKLFF. The variable domain in full, with the rest retrieved from reference TRBV27 and TRBJ1-4, is EAQVTQNPRYLITVTGKKLTVTCSQNMNHEYMSWYRQDPGLGLRQIYYSMNVEVTDKGDVPEGYKVSRKEKRNFPLILESPSPNQTSLYFCATRPGTYEKLFFGSGTQLSVL.

This chain links TRBV5-1 with TRBJ2-2; 7 nucleotides align to TRBD1. CDR3 length: 15 amino acids. Per the germline V gene, CDR1 is SGHRS and CDR2 is YFSETQ. Germline trimming cut 4 bases from V and 1 base from J; bases unmatched to any gene: 4. Here the CDR3 DNA reads TGCGCCAGCAGCCTACGGACAGGGAACACCGGGGAGCTGTTTTTT. Translation: CASSLRTGNTGELFF.

The DNA for the CDR3 is TGTGCCAGTTCGGCGGCCCAGGGGAATGAGCAGTTCTTC. Its protein product is CASSAAQGNEQFF. This chain joins TRBV19 and TRBJ2-1; D may be TRBD1 (6 bases). V was clipped by 8 bases and J by 7 bases, with 15 bases between them. Germline CDR1 LNHDA, CDR2 SQIVND (reference sequence). The CDR3 is made up of 13 amino acids.

This clone was found once. The rearrangement links TRBV4-3 to TRBJ2-3; 8 positions agree with TRBD2. V trimming: 6 bases; J trimming: 4 bases; junction bases outside the gene matches: 12. Germline lookup yields CDR1 LGHNA and CDR2 YSLEER. This CDR3 has 16 amino acids. CDR3 sequence reads: CASSRTWAGGADTQYF. CDR3 in DNA: TGCGCCAGCAGTCGAACTTGGGCGGGAGGAGCAGATACGCAGTATTTT.

The chain joins TRBV18 to TRBJ2-7, with a possible D match to TRBD1 (6 bases). The germline V gene has CDR1 KGHSH and CDR2 LQKENI. CDR3 size: 15 residues. Between the trimmed V and J ends, which lost 3 bases and 2 bases, there was a span of 14 bases. The CDR3 nucleotides are TGTGCCAGCTCACCCGGGACATTAGTGGCCTACGAGCAGTACTTC. Its translation: CASSPGTLVAYEQYF.

The V call is TRBV2, the J call TRBJ2-5; no clear D gene. Trimming removed 7 bases at V and 1 base at J, with 10 bases between. Germline CDR1 SNHLY, CDR2 FYNNEI. The CDR3 spans 13 residues. The CDR3 here is CASIAELQETQYF. CDR3 bases: TGTGCCAGCATCGCGGAGCTCCAAGAGACCCAGTACTTC.

The chain couples TRBV28 to TRBJ1-2; no clear D gene. Germline V CDR1 and CDR2: MDHEN, SYDVKM. The CDR3 loop spans 14 amino acids. V lost 4 bases, J lost 3 bases, and 12 bases lay in between. This CDR3 reads CASSSLEDYYGYTF. The CDR3 region has the DNA TGTGCCAGCAGTTCTCTGGAGGACTACTATGGCTACACCTTC.

The chain recombines TRBV7-2 with TRBJ2-1, with a possible D match to TRBD2 (6 bases). The CDR3 runs 15 residues. Germline assignment: CDR1 SGHTA and CDR2 FQGNSA. The ends were cut back, 5 bases at V and 0 bases at J, with 11 bases in the middle. CDR3 coding DNA: TGTGCCAGCAGCCGGCTAGCGAACTCCTACAATGAGCAGTTCTTC. Its translation is CASSRLANSYNEQFF.

A few counts support this clone. The V gene is TRBV28, the J gene TRBJ2-2, with TRBD1 matching 9 bases. Trimming cost V 7 bases and J 4 bases; bases outside gene matches: 7. Looked up from germline, CDR1 is MDHEN and CDR2 is SYDVKM. The CDR3 contains 15 residues. The CDR3 region has the DNA TGTGCCAGCACCTCTGACAGGGGGTTCACCGGGGAGCTGTTTTTT. This translates into CASTSDRGFTGELFF. The full variable domain, its missing parts supplied by reference TRBV28 and TRBJ2-2, is DVKVTQSSRYLVKRTGEKVFLECVQDMDHENMFWYRQDPGLGLRLIYFSYDVKMKEKGDIPEGYSVSREKKERFSLILESASTNQTSMYLCASTSDRGFTGELFFGEGSRLTVL.

This clone was seen a few times. This chain uses TRBV7-2 with TRBJ2-2, with D perhaps TRBD1 (6 bases). The V gene's germline CDR1 is SGHTA and CDR2 FQGNSA. Trimming removed 6 bases from V and 6 bases from J, with 17 bases in between. The CDR3 sequence is 15 residues long. DNA of the CDR3: TGTGCCAGCAGAATGGGACAACCGGCCGCCGGGGAGCTGTTTTTT. As protein: CASRMGQPAAGELFF.

The gene calls are TRBV5-8 and TRBJ2-3; 8 bases agree with TRBD2. V was pared by 4 bases and J by 2 bases, with 6 bases of the junction left unmatched. Germline assignment: CDR1 SGHTS and CDR2 YDEGEE. The CDR3 totals 15 residues. The DNA for the CDR3 is TGTGCCAGCAGCGCCGGACTAGCTCCCACAGATACGCAGTATTTT. Translation gives CASSAGLAPTDTQYF.

J is TRBJ2-5 and V is TRBV7-2; 7 bases line up with TRBD2. The CDR3 has 15 residues. Germline V gives CDR1 SGHTA, CDR2 FQGNSA. V shed 4 bases and J 8 bases; nucleotides not matched to a gene: 13. Here the CDR3 reads CASSSRLARSDTQYF. The CDR3 DNA follows: TGTGCCAGCAGCTCAAGACTAGCAAGGAGTGATACCCAGTACTTC.

The V call is TRBV7-9, the J call TRBJ2-5; D may be TRBD2 (5 bases). The CDR3 extends over 16 amino acids. V gave up 1 base and J gave up 3 bases, with 15 bases separating them. Germline CDR1 reads SEHNR; CDR2 reads FQNEAQ (reference sequence). CDR3: CASSLDLRGREETQYF. As DNA, the CDR3 is TGTGCCAGCAGCTTAGACCTCCGGGGTAGAGAAGAGACCCAGTACTTC.

The J gene is TRBJ2-5, the V gene TRBV11-1; maybe TRBD1 (5 bases). Trimming removed 1 base from V and 7 bases from J, with 16 bases in between. The CDR3 is 15 amino acids. Germline values: CDR1 SGHAT, CDR2 FQDESV (reference sequence). Here the CDR3 DNA reads TGTGCCAGCAGCTTAGATACAGGACCCCGAGGGACCCAGTACTTC. Translation gives CASSLDTGPRGTQYF.

The sample holds a few counts of this clone. The genes are TRBV6-6 and TRBJ1-2, with D perhaps matching TRBD1 (5 bases). Germline V gene sequence: CDR1 MNHNY, CDR2 SVGAGI (reference sequence). Trimming pared 2 bases from V and 0 bases from J, leaving 7 bases between. The CDR3 contains 14 residues. CDR3 loop: CASSYGAANYGYTF. CDR3 nucleotide sequence: TGTGCCAGCAGTTACGGGGCCGCTAACTATGGCTACACCTTC.

The count of this clone is one. The chain has TRBV19 and TRBJ1-2, with 9 bases aligning to TRBD1. The CDR3 runs to 14 residues. V was clipped by 4 bases and J by 6 bases; unmatched bases: 6. Germline CDR1 LNHDA, CDR2 SQIVND (reference sequence). For the CDR3, the DNA is TGTGCCAGTAGTACAGGACAGGGGCAGGATGGCTACACCTTC. The encoded protein is CASSTGQGQDGYTF. The whole variable domain, filled in from reference TRBV19 and TRBJ1-2, reads DGGITQSPKYLFRKEGQNVTLSCEQNLNHDAMYWYRQDPGQGLRLIYYSQIVNDFQKGDIAEGYSVSREKKESFPLTVTSAQKNPTAFYLCASSTGQGQDGYTFGSGTRLTVV.

This chain links TRBV4-3 with TRBJ2-5, with unresolved D. Germline V CDR1 and CDR2: LGHNA, YSLEER. V lost 0 bases and J 3 bases, leaving 11 bases between the germline ends. This CDR3 region has 15 residues. The CDR3 DNA reads as TGCGCCAGCAGCCAAGATAACCGAGGAGAAGAGACCCAGTACTTC. It yields the protein CASSQDNRGEETQYF.

V gene TRBV13 combines with J gene TRBJ2-4, with 14 nucleotides matching TRBD2. Germline assignment: CDR1 PRHDT and CDR2 FYEKMQ (reference sequence). The CDR3 sequence is 15 residues long. V shed 3 bases, J shed 12 bases, and the junction held 7 bases outside the gene matches. This chain's CDR3 is CASSLGLAGEGTQYF. CDR3 DNA sequence: TGTGCCAGCAGCTTGGGACTAGCGGGAGAAGGGACTCAGTACTTC. The full variable domain, completed using reference TRBV13 and TRBJ2-4, is AAGVIQSPRHLIKEKRETATLKCYPIPRHDTVYWYQQGPGQDPQFLISFYEKMQSDKGSIPDRFSAQQFSDYHSELNMSSLELGDSALYFCASSLGLAGEGTQYFGAGTRLSVL.

This chain links TRBV27 with TRBJ2-7; D remains ambiguous. CDR1 and CDR2 (germline): MNHEY, SMNVEV (reference sequence). CDR3 length: 14 residues. Trimming left V 2 bases short and J 3 bases short, with 11 bases between. This CDR3 is CASSLRRYYYEQYF. The CDR3 coding sequence is TGTGCCAGCAGTTTAAGACGGTACTACTACGAGCAGTACTTC.

This chain connects TRBV15 to TRBJ1-5; tentative D call: TRBD1 (5 bases). CDR1 LNHNV and CDR2 YYDKDF come from the germline V gene (reference sequence). The CDR3 length is 17 residues. V gave up 0 bases and J gave up 0 bases, with 12 bases separating them. CDR3 bases: TGTGCCACCAGCAGAGATCCAACGGGGGGTAGCAATCAGCCCCAGCATTTT. It translates to CATSRDPTGGSNQPQHF.

There are a few counts of this clone. The chain employs TRBV6-5 and TRBJ1-2; D is unclear. The CDR3 sequence is 16 residues long. Trimming left V 4 bases short and J 0 bases short, with 15 bases between. Germline CDR1 is MNHEY and CDR2 is SVGAGI. The CDR3 bases are TGTGCCAGCAGTTCCCCCCTTCCGGGGACTAACTATGGCTACACCTTC. Amino acids: CASSSPLPGTNYGYTF.

The rearrangement links TRBV11-2 to TRBJ2-2; 7 bases map to TRBD1. This CDR3 contains 17 residues. V gave up 5 bases and J gave up 7 bases; unmatched junction bases: 16. CDR1 SGHAT and CDR2 FQNNGV come from the germline V gene. CDR3: CASSRGQLATTGGELFF. In DNA form, the CDR3 reads TGTGCCAGCAGCAGGGGACAGCTAGCCACTACGGGCGGGGAGCTGTTTTTT.

This clone has only one observation. The rearrangement links TRBV5-1 to TRBJ2-3, with 11 positions matching TRBD2. Germline V gives CDR1 SGHRS, CDR2 YFSETQ. The CDR3 contains 13 residues. The junction had 4 bases not matched to a gene; V was cut back by 7 bases and J by 6 bases. In DNA, the CDR3 is TGCGCCAGCTCGGGACTAGCGGACGATACGCAGTATTTT. As protein: CASSGLADDTQYF.

The chain joins TRBV19 to TRBJ2-3, with TRBD2 identical over 7 bases. Trimming cost V 6 bases and J 2 bases; bases outside gene matches: 11. Germline CDR1 is LNHDA and CDR2 is SQIVND (reference sequence). This CDR3 region has 16 residues. The CDR3, as DNA: TGTGCCAGTAGGTCGGACTGGGGAGGGCCCACAGATACGCAGTATTTT. Protein: CASRSDWGGPTDTQYF.

The chain uses TRBV7-6 and TRBJ1-2; D is possibly TRBD1 (6 bases). The CDR3 is 16 residues long. The germline CDR1 and CDR2 sequences are SGHVS and FNYEAQ. V lost 2 bases to trimming and J lost 2 bases, with 15 bases between them. The CDR3 reads CASSLNDWDTNYGYTF. For the CDR3, the DNA is TGTGCCAGCAGCTTAAATGATTGGGACACCAACTATGGCTACACCTTC. Full variable domain (missing parts from reference TRBV7-6 and TRBJ1-2): GAGVSQSPRYKVTKRGQDVALRCDPISGHVSLYWYRQALGQGPEFLTYFNYEAQQDKSGLPNDRFSAERPEGSISTLTIQRTEQRDSAMYRCASSLNDWDTNYGYTFGSGTRLTVV.

The chain uses TRBV18 and TRBJ1-4, with 10 nucleotides matching TRBD1. Trimming cost V 2 bases and J 6 bases; bases outside gene matches: 0. Germline CDR1 KGHSH, CDR2 LQKENI. The CDR3 is made up of 14 amino acids. The CDR3 DNA sequence: TGTGCCAGCTCACCAGGGACAGGGGATGAAAAACTGTTTTTT. This encodes CASSPGTGDEKLFF.

V and J are TRBV11-2 and TRBJ2-5, with 12 bases that match TRBD2. V lost 0 bases and J lost 12; bases outside the gene matches: 11. CDR1 SGHAT and CDR2 FQNNGV come from the germline V gene. The CDR3 is 16 amino acids. The CDR3 nucleotides are TGTGCCAGCAGCTTAGATTTAACTAGCGGGGGGCTGGTTAAGTACTTC. Its protein is CASSLDLTSGGLVKYF.